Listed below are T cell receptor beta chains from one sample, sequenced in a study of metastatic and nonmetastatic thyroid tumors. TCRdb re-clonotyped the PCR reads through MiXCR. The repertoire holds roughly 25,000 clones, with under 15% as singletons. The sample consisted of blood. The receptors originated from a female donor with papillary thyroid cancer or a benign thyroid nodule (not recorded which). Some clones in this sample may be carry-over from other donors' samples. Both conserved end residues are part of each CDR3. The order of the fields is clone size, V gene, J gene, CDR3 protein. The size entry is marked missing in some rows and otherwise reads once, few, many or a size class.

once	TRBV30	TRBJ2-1	CASKRAQGRNNEQFF
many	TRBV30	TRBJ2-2	CAWSRASGRLPAGELFF
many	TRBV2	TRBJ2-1	CASSPEGYNEQFF
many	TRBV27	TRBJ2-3	CASSLGGASGRAADTQYF
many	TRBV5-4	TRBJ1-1	CASSQTGLEAFF
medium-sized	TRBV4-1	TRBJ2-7	CASSQDSPTEGLGYEQYF
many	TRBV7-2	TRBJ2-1	CASSHTGGTSYNEQFF
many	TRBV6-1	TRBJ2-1	CASSDPPHDNEQFF
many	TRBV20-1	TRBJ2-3	CSARGTGTGGGSTDTQYF
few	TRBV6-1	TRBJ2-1	CASSIYVGKNNEQFF
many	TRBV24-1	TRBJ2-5	CATSEREGRGETQYF
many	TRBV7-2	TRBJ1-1	CASSLATGRSEAFF
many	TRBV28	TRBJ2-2	CASSLLVGELVF
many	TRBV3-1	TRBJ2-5	CASRVQGGETQYF
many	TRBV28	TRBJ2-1	CASSLSGGRDEQFF
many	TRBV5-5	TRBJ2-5	CASSFQAGEGETQYF
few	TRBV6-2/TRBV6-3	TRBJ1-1	CASTPGVLYDAEAFF
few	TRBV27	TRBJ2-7	CASSLYPGQGNEQYF
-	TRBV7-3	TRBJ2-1	CAISLRAALADNEQFF
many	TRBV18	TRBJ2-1	CASSPPSGPLRDEQFF
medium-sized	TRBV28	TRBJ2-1	CASSLEDRGRNEQFF
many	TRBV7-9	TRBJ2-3	CASSPGMDTQYF
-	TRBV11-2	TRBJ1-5	CASSLVPSNQPQHF
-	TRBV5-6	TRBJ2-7	CASSLSTFEQYF
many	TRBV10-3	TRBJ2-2	CAIRNHQNTGELFF
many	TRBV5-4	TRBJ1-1	CASENTGFRDTEAFF
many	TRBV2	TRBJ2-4	CASREGLTLLAKNIQYF
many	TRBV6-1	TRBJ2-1	CASSEGSLAAYNEQFF
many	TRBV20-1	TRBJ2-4	CSARAGAKNIQYF
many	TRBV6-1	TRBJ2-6	CASSPQGASTGANVLTF
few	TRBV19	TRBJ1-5	CASMRGTGDQPQHF
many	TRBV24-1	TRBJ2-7	CATSDKDSGSSYEQYF
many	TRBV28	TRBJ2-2	CASSLWRVPATGELFF
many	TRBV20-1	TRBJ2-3	CSAASGGSTDTQYF
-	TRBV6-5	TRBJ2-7	CASSNRGLSYEQYF
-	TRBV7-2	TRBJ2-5	CASSTSLWGTLQETKYF
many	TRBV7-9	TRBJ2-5	CASSPYRRGVQETQYF
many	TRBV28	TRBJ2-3	CASSLWTEISTDTQYF
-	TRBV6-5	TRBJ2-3	CASGYVTERTDTQYF
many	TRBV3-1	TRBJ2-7	CASSPWTGNYEQYF
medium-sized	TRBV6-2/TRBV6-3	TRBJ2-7	CASGLLIGEQYF
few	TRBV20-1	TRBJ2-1	CSAYRTSGSGEQFF
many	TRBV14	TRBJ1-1	CASSQDSTSEAFF
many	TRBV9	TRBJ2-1	CASSAARVNEQFF
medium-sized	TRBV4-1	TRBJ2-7	CASSPSRGGTYEQYF
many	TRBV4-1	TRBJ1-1	CASSLYRASTEAFF
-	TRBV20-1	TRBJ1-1	CSAMGHLGGDTEAFF
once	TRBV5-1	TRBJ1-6	CASREWTVSPPPLHF
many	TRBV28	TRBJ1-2	CASSSRPTGGYTF
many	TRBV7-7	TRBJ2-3	CASSLAPGTSTDTQYF
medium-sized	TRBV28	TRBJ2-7	CASAVKAYEQYF
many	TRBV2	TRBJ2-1	CASSGNARNEQFF
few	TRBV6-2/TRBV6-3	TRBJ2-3	CASSYSAQGAADAQYF